This T cell receptor beta chain was recorded in a study of CD8 T cells in ankylosing spondylitis. This clonotype was picked up a small number of times. Germline V CDR1 and CDR2: DFQATT, SNEGSKA (reference sequence). The junction had 14 bases not matched to a gene; V was cut back by 0 bases and J by 5 bases. The CDR3 covers 17 residues. TCRdb reprocessed the 5' RACE reads via MiXCR and lists one record per CDR3 protein. This sample has roughly 180,000 distinct CDR3 sequences, with approximately 9% found just once. The chain employs TRBV20-1 and TRBJ2-5, with 8 bases identical to TRBD2. Specimen: blood, either unsorted or a sorted T cell fraction (not recorded which). This clonotype originated in a female donor with ankylosing spondylitis or in good health (not recorded which). CDR3 coding DNA: TGCAGTGCTAGAGAACCACACTCGACTAGCGTCTACGAGACCCAGTACTTC. Translating it yields CSAREPHSTSVYETQYF.